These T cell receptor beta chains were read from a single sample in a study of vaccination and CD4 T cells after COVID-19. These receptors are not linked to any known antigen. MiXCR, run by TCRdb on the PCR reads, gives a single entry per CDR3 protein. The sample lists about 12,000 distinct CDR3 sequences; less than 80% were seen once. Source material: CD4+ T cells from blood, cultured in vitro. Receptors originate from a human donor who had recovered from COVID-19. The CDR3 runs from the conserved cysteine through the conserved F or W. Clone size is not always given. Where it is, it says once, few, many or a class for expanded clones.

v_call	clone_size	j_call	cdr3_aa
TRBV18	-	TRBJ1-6	CASSALGDGKSPLHF
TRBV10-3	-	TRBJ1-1	CAISGQQNTEAFF
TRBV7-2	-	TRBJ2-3	CASSRDRAYTDTQYF
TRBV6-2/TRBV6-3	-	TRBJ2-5	CASSYSRVRGVQETQYF
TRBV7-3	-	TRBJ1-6	CASSRGQSESPLHF
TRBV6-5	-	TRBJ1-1	CASSYFKSLNTEAFF
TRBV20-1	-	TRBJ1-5	CSARDQGQGNQPQHF
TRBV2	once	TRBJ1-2	CASREDRGVGYGYTF
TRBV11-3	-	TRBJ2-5	CASSLDRTEETQYF
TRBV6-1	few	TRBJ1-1	CASRGGGLNTEAFF
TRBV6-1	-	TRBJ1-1	CASRGDRASAEAFF
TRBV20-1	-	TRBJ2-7	CSARDYLGGYEQYF
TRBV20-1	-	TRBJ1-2	CSASPPTGSNHGYTF
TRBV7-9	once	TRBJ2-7	CASTLLGDSLEQYF
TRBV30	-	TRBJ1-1	CAWSVGRTGVTEAFF
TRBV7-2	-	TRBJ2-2	CASSRLAGANTGELFF
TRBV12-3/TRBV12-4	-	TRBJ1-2	CASSLGNYGYTF
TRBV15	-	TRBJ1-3	CATSRGQAGSGNTIYF
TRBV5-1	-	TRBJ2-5	CASKVLAGSQETQYF
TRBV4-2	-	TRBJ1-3	CASSQDRNTIYF